One sample yielded the 14 T cell receptor beta chains listed below, sequenced in a study of control samples from healthy donors and cancer patients. The repertoire was sequenced with immunoSEQ multiplex PCR; TCRdb's copy has only in-frame clones and lacks some. The sample consists of about 170,000 clones, about 90% of them appearing once. The sample was blood. These receptors originate from a woman aged 25 to 39 in good health.

The chain is built from TRBV19 and TRBJ2-6; no reliable D call. The CDR3 spans 13 residues. The V gene's germline CDR1 is LNHDA and CDR2 SQIVND (reference sequence). Trimming took 5 bases from V and 2 from J, leaving 4 bases between them. This CDR3 reads CASSSTGANVLTF. The CDR3, as DNA: TGTGCCAGTAGTTCCACTGGGGCCAACGTCCTGACTTTC. Full variable domain (rest looked up from reference TRBV19 and TRBJ2-6): DGGITQSPKYLFRKEGQNVTLSCEQNLNHDAMYWYRQDPGQGLRLIYYSQIVNDFQKGDIAEGYSVSREKKESFPLTVTSAQKNPTAFYLCASSSTGANVLTFGAGSRLTVL.

The chain links TRBV12-5 to TRBJ2-1, with D hard to call. CDR1 and CDR2 from the germline V gene are LGHNT and FRNRAP. The V end lost 3 bases, the J end lost 2 bases, and 14 bases lay between the germline ends. CDR3 size: 16 residues. In DNA, the CDR3 is TGTGCTAGTGGTTTAGTTGCAACCGGGCCCTACAATGAGCAGTTCTTC. The encoded protein is CASGLVATGPYNEQFF.

The chain couples TRBV3-1 (or the pseudogene TRBV3-2) to TRBJ2-7; D not resolved. The CDR3 extends over 14 amino acids. Germline loops: CDR1 LGHDT, CDR2 YNNKEL (reference sequence). V lost 0 bases and J 0 bases, leaving 6 bases between the germline ends. The CDR3 loop is CASSQDHVSYEQYF. The CDR3 region has the DNA TGTGCCAGCAGCCAAGATCACGTCTCCTACGAGCAGTACTTC.

The chain joins TRBV6-6 to TRBJ1-1, with no clear D. V gave up 5 bases and J gave up 5 bases, with 9 bases separating them. Germline V gene sequence: CDR1 MNHNY, CDR2 SVGAGI (reference sequence). This CDR3 is built from 12 residues. The CDR3 region has the DNA TGTGCCAGCAGTAAAGAAAGAACTGAAGCTTTCTTT. Translating gives CASSKERTEAFF.

The chain couples TRBV4-1 to TRBJ2-7; D possibly matches TRBD1 or TRBD2 (5 bases each). V was shortened by 0 bases and J by 2 bases, with 14 bases between the two germline ends. CDR3 length: 16 amino acids. CDR1 is MGHRA, CDR2 YSYEKL, per germline. CDR3: CASSQERYGATYEQYF. CDR3 nucleotides: TGCGCCAGCAGCCAAGAGCGCTACGGGGCGACCTACGAGCAGTACTTC.

This chain uses TRBV12-3 or TRBV12-4 with TRBJ1-5, with D unclear. The CDR3 consists of 12 residues. The V gene lost 5 bases and the J gene lost 6 bases, with 8 bases spanning the gap. The CDR3 here is CASSQKRQPQHF. CDR3 nucleotide sequence: TGTGCCAGCAGTCAGAAACGTCAGCCCCAGCATTTT.

The genes are TRBV6-5 and TRBJ2-1, with 7 bases fitting TRBD2. The CDR3 length is 11 residues. The ends lost 10 bases at V and 7 bases at J; junction bases unmatched: 4. Germline V gene lookup returns CDR1 MNHEY and CDR2 SVGAGI. The CDR3 bases are TGTGCCACCGCCGGGGGGAATGAGCAGTTCTTC. This codes for CATAGGNEQFF.

The genes are TRBV4-1 and TRBJ2-2; 7 bases are a match to TRBD1. Per germline, CDR1 MGHRA and CDR2 YSYEKL. The J segment lost 1 base and the V segment lost 4 bases, leaving 6 bases of the junction unmatched. This CDR3 contains 16 residues. CDR3: CASSLQGERNTGELFF. In DNA form, the CDR3 reads TGCGCCAGCAGCCTCCAGGGGGAGAGGAACACCGGGGAGCTGTTTTTT.

In this sample, this clone turned up once. The chain couples TRBV14 to TRBJ2-2, with D possibly matching TRBD1 (5 bases). Trimming took off 3 bases at V and 1 base at J, with 9 bases between the two ends. This CDR3 has 15 residues. CDR1 and CDR2 from the germline V gene are SGHDN and FVKESK. DNA of the CDR3: TGTGCCAGCAGCCACTGGCAGGGGAACACCGGGGAGCTGTTTTTT. Translating gives CASSHWQGNTGELFF.

The chain carries TRBV5-1 and TRBJ1-4, with D uncertain. The germline V gene has CDR1 SGHRS and CDR2 YFSETQ. The CDR3 consists of 15 residues. Trimming cost V 4 bases and J 8 bases, with 18 bases left between them. Here the CDR3 reads CASSPRPALGEKLFF. The CDR3, as DNA: TGCGCCAGCAGCCCCCGGCCAGCTTTGGGAGAAAAACTGTTTTTT.

J is TRBJ1-6 and V is TRBV27; 7 bases fit TRBD1. The CDR3 consists of 14 residues. Germline V CDR1 and CDR2: MNHEY, SMNVEV (reference sequence). Trimming cost V 2 bases and J 10 bases; bases outside gene matches: 5. The CDR3 DNA is TGTGCCAGCAGTTTAGGGACAGATTTCTCACCCCTCCACTTT. The encoded protein is CASSLGTDFSPLHF.

This rearrangement joins TRBV7-9 to TRBJ1-1; weak D call: TRBD1 (5 bases). The germline CDR1 and CDR2 sequences are SEHNR and FQNEAQ (reference sequence). Trimming pared 5 bases from V and 5 bases from J, leaving 15 bases between. The length of the CDR3 is 14 residues. CDR3 DNA sequence: TGTGCCAGCAGCGCCGTGAAGGGGTGGACTGAAGCTTTCTTT. The encoded protein is CASSAVKGWTEAFF.

The chain links TRBV7-9 to TRBJ1-4; D uncertain. In germline, CDR1 is SEHNR, CDR2 FQNEAQ (reference sequence). The CDR3 loop spans 13 amino acids. Trimming shortened V by 5 bases and J by 8 bases, and 12 bases separated the two germline ends. Here the CDR3 DNA reads TGTGCCAGCAGCCCCAGGACGGCGGAAAAACTGTTTTTT. Translating gives CASSPRTAEKLFF.

J is TRBJ2-5 and V is TRBV10-1; no clear D. CDR1 and CDR2 (germline): WNHNN, SYGVQD (reference sequence). The CDR3 contains 13 residues. Trimming stripped 8 bases from V and 7 bases from J, with 17 bases between. CDR3: CASGDDGPGTQYF. CDR3 sequence (DNA): TGCGCCAGCGGCGACGACGGTCCGGGGACCCAGTACTTC.